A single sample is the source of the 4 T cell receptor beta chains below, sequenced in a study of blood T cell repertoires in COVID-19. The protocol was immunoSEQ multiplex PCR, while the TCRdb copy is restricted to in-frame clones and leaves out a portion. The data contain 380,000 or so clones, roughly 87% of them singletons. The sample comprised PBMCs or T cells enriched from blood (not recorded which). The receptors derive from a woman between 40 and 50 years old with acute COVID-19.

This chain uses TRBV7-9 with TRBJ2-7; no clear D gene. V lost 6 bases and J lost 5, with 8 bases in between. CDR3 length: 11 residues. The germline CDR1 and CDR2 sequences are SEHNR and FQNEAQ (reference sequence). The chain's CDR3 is CASRQEDEQYF. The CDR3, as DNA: TGTGCCAGCAGGCAAGAGGACGAGCAGTACTTC.

CDR3 loop: CASSFAGEETQYF. Written as DNA, the CDR3 is TGCGCCAGCAGCTTTGCCGGGGAGGAGACCCAGTACTTC. This chain links TRBV5-1 with TRBJ2-5; TRBD2 is a possible D gene (5 bases). V lost 2 bases, J lost 5 bases, and 10 bases lay in between. Germline V gene sequence: CDR1 SGHRS, CDR2 YFSETQ. The CDR3 loop spans 13 amino acids.

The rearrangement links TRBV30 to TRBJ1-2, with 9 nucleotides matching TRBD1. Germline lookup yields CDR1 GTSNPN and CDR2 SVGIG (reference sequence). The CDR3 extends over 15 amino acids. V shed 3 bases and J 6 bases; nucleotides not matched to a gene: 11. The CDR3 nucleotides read TGTGCCTGGAGAAATAATCCCGGGACAGGGAATGGCTACACCTTC. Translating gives CAWRNNPGTGNGYTF.

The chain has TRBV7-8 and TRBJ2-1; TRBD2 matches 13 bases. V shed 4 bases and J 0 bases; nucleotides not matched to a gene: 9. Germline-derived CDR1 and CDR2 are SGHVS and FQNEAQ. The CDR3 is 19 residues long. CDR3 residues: CASSSRLAGGLNSYNEQFF. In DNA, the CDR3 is TGTGCCAGCAGCTCCAGACTAGCGGGGGGTCTTAACTCCTACAATGAGCAGTTCTTC. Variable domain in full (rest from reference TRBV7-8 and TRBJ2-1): GAGVSQSPRYKVAKRGQDVALRCDPISGHVSLFWYQQALGQGPEFLTYFQNEAQLDKSGLPSDRFFAERPEGSVSTLKIQRTQQEDSAVYLCASSSRLAGGLNSYNEQFFGPGTRLTVL.